A single sample is the source of the 26 T cell receptor beta chains below, sequenced in a study of blood T cell repertoires in COVID-19. TCRdb's table, derived via immunoSEQ multiplex PCR, lists solely in-frame clones and lacks some. This table has around 65,000 clones, around 88% appearing once. Input material: peripheral blood. Receptors originate from a human donor in a cohort sampled during active COVID-19.

In this sample, this clone turned up once. The rearrangement uses TRBV5-8 and TRBJ2-2; D unclear. V was clipped by 2 bases and J by 2 bases, with 10 bases between them. Germline loops: CDR1 SGHTS, CDR2 YDEGEE. The CDR3 has 15 residues. This CDR3 is CASSFTHPNTGELFF. The CDR3 DNA reads as TGTGCCAGCAGCTTTACTCATCCCAACACCGGGGAGCTGTTTTTT. The full variable domain, rest sourced from reference TRBV5-8 and TRBJ2-2, is EAGVTQSPTHLIKTRGQQATLRCSPISGHTSVYWYQQALGLGLQFLLWYDEGEERNRGNFPPRFSGRQFPNYSSELNVNALELEDSALYLCASSFTHPNTGELFFGEGSRLTVL.

The chain links TRBV19 to TRBJ2-3; TRBD1 matches at 7 bases. The CDR3 is 14 amino acids. From germline, CDR1 is LNHDA and CDR2 SQIVND (reference sequence). V lost 3 bases, J lost 0 bases, and 0 bases stayed unmatched. CDR3 DNA: TGTGCCAGTAGTATGACAGGGAGCACAGATACGCAGTATTTT. Its protein is CASSMTGSTDTQYF.

The rearrangement links TRBV28 to TRBJ1-2; TRBD1 aligns across 7 bases. The germline V gene encodes CDR1 MDHEN and CDR2 SYDVKM. The CDR3 extends over 14 amino acids. V trimming: 4 bases; J trimming: 2 bases; junction bases outside the gene matches: 4. The CDR3 nucleotides are TGTGCCAGCAGTTCACAGGGGCGCAACTATGGCTACACCTTC. This sequence encodes CASSSQGRNYGYTF.

This clone occurred once. The genes are TRBV7-2 and TRBJ2-3, with 12 bases aligning to TRBD2. CDR1 is SGHTA, CDR2 FQGNSA, per germline. V lost 5 bases, J lost 4 bases, and 4 bases stayed unmatched. The CDR3 contains 15 residues. CDR3 sequence: CASSRTSGTADTQYF. CDR3 nucleotides: TGTGCCAGCAGCCGGACTAGCGGGACGGCAGATACGCAGTATTTT.

This sequence joins TRBV29-1 and TRBJ2-1; D is unresolved. The germline V gene encodes CDR1 SQVTM and CDR2 ANQGSEA. This CDR3 has 15 residues. V lost 4 bases and J 3 bases, leaving 16 bases between the germline ends. The CDR3 DNA reads as TGCAGCGTTGCCCCAAGTCTTCGAGGCTACAATGAGCAGTTCTTC. It yields the protein CSVAPSLRGYNEQFF.

V usage is TRBV4-2 and J usage is TRBJ2-1, with 9 bases identical to TRBD1. V shed 3 bases and J 7 bases; nucleotides not matched to a gene: 13. The CDR3 length is 17 residues. Looked up from germline, CDR1 is LGHNA and CDR2 is YNFKEQ. CDR3: CASSHPTGTGILNEQFF. CDR3 bases: TGTGCCAGCAGCCATCCCACCGGGACAGGGATTTTAAATGAGCAGTTCTTC.

The chain employs TRBV5-1 and TRBJ2-2; D is unclear. From germline, CDR1 is SGHRS and CDR2 YFSETQ. V lost 3 bases and J lost 0, with 9 bases in between. The CDR3 covers 15 residues. The CDR3 DNA reads TGCGCCAGCAGCTCCGATAGAGCGAACACCGGGGAGCTGTTTTTT. Translation: CASSSDRANTGELFF.

J is TRBJ2-1 and V is TRBV7-2, with 11 bases fitting TRBD2. The ends lost 1 base at V and 3 bases at J; junction bases unmatched: 8. The CDR3 length is 18 residues. CDR1 is SGHTA and CDR2 is FQGNSA in the germline V gene. CDR3 sequence reads: CASSLGGGLAGGYNEQFF. Here the CDR3 DNA reads TGTGCCAGCAGCTTAGGGGGTGGGCTAGCGGGAGGCTACAATGAGCAGTTCTTC.

In DNA, the CDR3 is TGTGCCAGCAGCAACAGGAACACCGGGGAGCTGTTTTTT. Its translation is CASSNRNTGELFF. This sequence joins TRBV11-3 and TRBJ2-2; D ambiguous. Germline CDR1 SGHNT, CDR2 YENEEA. The CDR3 totals 13 residues. V lost 5 bases to trimming and J lost 1 base, with 5 bases between them.

This clone was seen a single time. The chain recombines TRBV28 with TRBJ2-3, with 7 bases matching TRBD2. CDR3 length: 14 residues. V shed 2 bases and J 10 bases; nucleotides not matched to a gene: 9. Germline loops: CDR1 MDHEN, CDR2 SYDVKM. CDR3 DNA sequence: TGTGCCAGCAGTTTACTAGCGGCTCCCTCGGCGCAGTATTTT. Its protein product is CASSLLAAPSAQYF.

About this clone itself: Other DNA sequences in the same sample also yield this CDR3. This rearrangement joins TRBV18 to TRBJ2-1, with D perhaps matching TRBD1 (6 bases). Trimming pared 1 base from V and 3 bases from J, leaving 10 bases between. This CDR3 is 15 amino acids long. CDR1 and CDR2 from the germline V gene are KGHSH and LQKENI. The CDR3, as DNA: TGTGCCAGCTCACCACGAGGACAGAACTACAATGAGCAGTTCTTC. Translating gives CASSPRGQNYNEQFF.

This sequence joins TRBV6-6 and TRBJ2-1; TRBD2 might be the D (6 bases). This CDR3 has 15 amino acids. Per the germline V gene, CDR1 is MNHNY and CDR2 is SVGAGI (reference sequence). V gave up 5 bases and J gave up 7 bases, with 18 bases separating them. CDR3 region: CASSAAGGIWNEQFF. The CDR3, as DNA: TGTGCCAGCAGTGCCGCTGGAGGGATATGGAATGAGCAGTTCTTC.

The sample holds one count of this clone. The V and J genes are TRBV28 and TRBJ1-2, with a weak D call TRBD1 (6 bases). There are 12 residues in the CDR3. Trimming pared 7 bases from V and 8 bases from J, leaving 14 bases between. The germline V gene encodes CDR1 MDHEN and CDR2 SYDVKM. CDR3 in amino acids: CASITGLLGYTF. CDR3 nucleotides: TGTGCCAGCATTACAGGGTTGTTAGGCTACACCTTC.

V is TRBV5-5 and J is TRBJ2-7; 11 bases are shared with TRBD2. The CDR3 sequence is 13 residues long. Trimming removed 4 bases from V and 11 bases from J; junction bases left unmatched: 8. CDR1 and CDR2 (germline): SGHKS, YYEKEE (reference sequence). Here the CDR3 DNA reads TGTGCCAGCAGCGCAGCACGACTAGCGGGAAAGTACTTC. It translates to CASSAARLAGKYF.

The V and J genes are TRBV28 and TRBJ1-2; D is unresolved. In germline, CDR1 is MDHEN, CDR2 SYDVKM. The CDR3 spans 14 residues. Trimming stripped 2 bases from V and 8 bases from J, with 15 bases between. The CDR3 DNA reads as TGTGCCAGCAGTTTAGGGAGTCGGCCGGAGGGCTACACCTTC. It yields the protein CASSLGSRPEGYTF.

This clone was counted a single time. This rearrangement joins TRBV11-2 to TRBJ1-2, with D possibly being TRBD1 (6 bases). Germline-derived CDR1 and CDR2 are SGHAT and FQNNGV. Trimming removed 3 bases from V and 0 bases from J, with 14 bases in between. CDR3 size: 16 residues. In nucleotides, the CDR3 is TGTGCCAGCAGCTTCCGGACCCAGGGGTCTAACTATGGCTACACCTTC. This sequence encodes CASSFRTQGSNYGYTF.

The chain joins TRBV3-1 (or the pseudogene TRBV3-2) to TRBJ2-2, with D hard to call. CDR3 length: 19 amino acids. The V end was cut by 0 bases, the J end by 2 bases, with 19 bases between. Germline loops: CDR1 LGHDT, CDR2 YNNKEL (reference sequence). The chain's CDR3 is CASSQDRTFPSLNTGELFF. CDR3 DNA: TGTGCCAGCAGCCAAGACCGCACTTTCCCTTCACTCAACACCGGGGAGCTGTTTTTT.

V and J are TRBV21-1 and TRBJ2-5; the D call in the table, TRBD2, was not verified against the DNA. TRBV21-1 is a pseudogene. This CDR3 has 18 amino acids. The CDR3 DNA sequence: TGTGCCAGCAGCAAAGAACCTAGCGGGAGTTCAGATTTAGAGACCCAGTACTTC. Its protein is CASSKEPSGSSDLETQYF.

A note on this clone: In the same sample, other DNA sequences code for this CDR3. The chain has TRBV24-1 and TRBJ2-1, with a tentative D call TRBD1 (6 bases). Germline CDR1 KGHDR, CDR2 SFDVKD. This CDR3 has 13 amino acids. V was cut by 7 bases and J by 4 bases, with 10 bases left in between. CDR3: CATSGTPYNEQFF. Here the CDR3 DNA reads TGTGCCACCAGCGGGACACCTTACAATGAGCAGTTCTTC.

This clone was found once. The chain has TRBV7-9 and TRBJ2-1; 7 bases are a match to TRBD2. Trimming cost V 5 bases and J 6 bases; bases outside gene matches: 7. The germline CDR1 and CDR2 sequences are SEHNR and FQNEAQ (reference sequence). The CDR3 sequence is 14 residues long. The CDR3: CASSIYPSGNEQFF. The CDR3 DNA reads TGTGCCAGCAGCATCTATCCTAGCGGCAATGAGCAGTTCTTC.

V usage is TRBV5-4 and J usage is TRBJ2-1; D unclear. The CDR3 totals 12 residues. Trimming shortened V by 0 bases and J by 13 bases, and 11 bases separated the two germline ends. Germline V CDR1 and CDR2: SGHNT, YYREEE (reference sequence). CDR3 DNA sequence: TGTGCCAGCAGCTTGGTTGGAGAACGCCAGTTCTTC. Translating it yields CASSLVGERQFF.

This clone showed up just once. The chain recombines TRBV19 with TRBJ2-1, with 9 nucleotides matching TRBD2. CDR1 LNHDA and CDR2 SQIVND come from the germline V gene (reference sequence). Trimming took 3 bases from V and 9 from J; bases not matched to a gene: 12. This CDR3 spans 16 amino acids. The CDR3 reads CASSMRRAGGVGEQFF. The CDR3 nucleotides read TGTGCCAGTAGTATGAGACGGGCGGGAGGGGTAGGTGAGCAGTTCTTC.

V is TRBV19 and J is TRBJ2-5; no clear D. CDR1 is LNHDA, CDR2 SQIVND, per germline (reference sequence). Trimming took 6 bases from V and 3 from J, leaving 8 bases between them. The CDR3 has 12 residues. As DNA, the CDR3 is TGTGCCAGTAGCCAAACAAAAGAGACCCAGTACTTC. Its protein is CASSQTKETQYF.

This chain links TRBV6-6 with TRBJ1-3; D gene ambiguous. Germline values: CDR1 MNHNY, CDR2 SVGAGI (reference sequence). This CDR3 is built from 13 residues. Trimming cost V 2 bases and J 2 bases, with 4 bases left between them. The CDR3 region has the DNA TGTGCCAGCAGTTACGAGGCTGGAAACACCATATATTTT. Translating gives CASSYEAGNTIYF.

The J gene is TRBJ1-2, the V gene TRBV13; D is possibly TRBD1 (5 bases). The CDR3 has 14 amino acids. Trimming stripped 5 bases from V and 5 bases from J, with 15 bases between. Per the germline V gene, CDR1 is PRHDT and CDR2 is FYEKMQ (reference sequence). The CDR3 here is CASSRRDFGYGYTF. CDR3 in DNA: TGTGCCAGCAGCCGCCGGGACTTCGGGTATGGCTACACCTTC.

The chain uses TRBV12-5 and TRBJ2-3, with D tentatively TRBD2 (5 bases). The V end was cut by 1 base, the J end by 3 bases, with 5 bases between. This CDR3 has 13 residues. Per the germline V gene, CDR1 is LGHNT and CDR2 is FRNRAP. DNA of the CDR3: TGTGCTAGTGGTTTGGGACTAACAGATACGCAGTATTTT. It translates to CASGLGLTDTQYF.